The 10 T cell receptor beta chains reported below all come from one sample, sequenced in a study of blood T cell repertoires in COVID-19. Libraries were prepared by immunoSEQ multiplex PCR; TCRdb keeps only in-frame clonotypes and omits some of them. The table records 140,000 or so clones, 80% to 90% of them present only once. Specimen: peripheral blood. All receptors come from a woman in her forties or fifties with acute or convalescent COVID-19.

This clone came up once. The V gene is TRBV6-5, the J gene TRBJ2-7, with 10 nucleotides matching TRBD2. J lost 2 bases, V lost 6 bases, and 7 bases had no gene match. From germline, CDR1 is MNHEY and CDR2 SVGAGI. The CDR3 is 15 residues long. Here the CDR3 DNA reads TGTGCCAGCAGACTAGCGGGGCACGCCACCTACGAGCAGTACTTC. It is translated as CASRLAGHATYEQYF.

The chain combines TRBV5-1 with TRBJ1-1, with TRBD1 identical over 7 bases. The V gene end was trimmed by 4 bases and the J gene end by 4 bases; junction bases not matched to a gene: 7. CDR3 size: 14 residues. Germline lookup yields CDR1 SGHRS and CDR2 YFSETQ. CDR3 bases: TGCGCCAGCAGCACTGCCCCAGGGGGCACTGAAGCTTTCTTT. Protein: CASSTAPGGTEAFF.

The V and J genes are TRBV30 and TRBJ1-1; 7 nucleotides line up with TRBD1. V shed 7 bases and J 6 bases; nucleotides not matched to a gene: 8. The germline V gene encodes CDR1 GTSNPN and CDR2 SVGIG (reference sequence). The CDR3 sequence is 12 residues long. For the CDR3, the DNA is TGTGCCTCTAACAGGGGCGGGGCTGAAGCTTTCTTT. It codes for CASNRGGAEAFF. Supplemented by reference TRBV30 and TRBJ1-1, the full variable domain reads SQTIHQWPATLVQPVGSPLSLECTVEGTSNPNLYWYRQAAGRGLQLLFYSVGIGQISSEVPQNLSASRPQDRQFILSSKKLLLSDSGFYLCASNRGGAEAFFGQGTRLTVV.

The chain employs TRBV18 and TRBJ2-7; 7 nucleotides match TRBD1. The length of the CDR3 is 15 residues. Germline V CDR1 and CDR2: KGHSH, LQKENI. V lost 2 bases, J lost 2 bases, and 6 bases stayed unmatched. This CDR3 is CASSPGQGVAYEQYF. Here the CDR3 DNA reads TGTGCCAGCTCACCAGGGCAGGGGGTAGCCTACGAGCAGTACTTC.

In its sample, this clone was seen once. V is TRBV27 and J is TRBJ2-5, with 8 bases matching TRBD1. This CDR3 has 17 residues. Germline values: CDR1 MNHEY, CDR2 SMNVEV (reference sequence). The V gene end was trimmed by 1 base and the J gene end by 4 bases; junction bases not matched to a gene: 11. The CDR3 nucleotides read TGTGCCAGCAGTTTATACCCCGGACAGGGAGGAGGAGAGACCCAGTACTTC. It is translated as CASSLYPGQGGGETQYF.

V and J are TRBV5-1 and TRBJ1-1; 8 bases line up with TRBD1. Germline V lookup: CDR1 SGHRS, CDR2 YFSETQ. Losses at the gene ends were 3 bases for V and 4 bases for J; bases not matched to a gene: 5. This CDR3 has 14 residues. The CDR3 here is CASSSRQGLTEAFF. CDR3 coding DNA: TGCGCCAGCAGCTCAAGACAGGGGCTCACTGAAGCTTTCTTT.

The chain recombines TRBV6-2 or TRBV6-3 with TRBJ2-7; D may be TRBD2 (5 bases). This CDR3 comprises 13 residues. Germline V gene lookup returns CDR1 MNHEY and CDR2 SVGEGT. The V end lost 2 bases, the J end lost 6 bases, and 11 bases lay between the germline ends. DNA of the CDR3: TGTGCCAGCAGTTACGGACGGGGTCTCGAGCAGTACTTC. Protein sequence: CASSYGRGLEQYF.

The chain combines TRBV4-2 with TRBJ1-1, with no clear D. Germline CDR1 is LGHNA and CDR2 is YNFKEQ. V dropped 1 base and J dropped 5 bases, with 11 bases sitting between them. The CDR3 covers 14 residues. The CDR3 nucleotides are TGTGCCAGCAGCCAAGTACTAGTATTGACTGAAGCTTTCTTT. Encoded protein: CASSQVLVLTEAFF.

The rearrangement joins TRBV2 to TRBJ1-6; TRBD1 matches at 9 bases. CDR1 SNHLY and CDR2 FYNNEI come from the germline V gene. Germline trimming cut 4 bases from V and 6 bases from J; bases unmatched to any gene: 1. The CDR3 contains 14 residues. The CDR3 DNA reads TGTGCCAGCAGTGTGGGACAGGGTAATTCACCCCTCCACTTT. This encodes CASSVGQGNSPLHF.

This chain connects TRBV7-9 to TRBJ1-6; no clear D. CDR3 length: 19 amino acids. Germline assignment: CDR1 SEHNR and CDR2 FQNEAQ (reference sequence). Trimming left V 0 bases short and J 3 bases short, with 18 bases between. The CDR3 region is CASSLAIGGLRDYNSPLHF. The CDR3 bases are TGTGCCAGCAGCTTAGCTATCGGCGGGCTCCGGGACTATAATTCACCCCTCCACTTT. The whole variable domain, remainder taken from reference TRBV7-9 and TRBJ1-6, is DTGVSQNPRHKITKRGQNVTFRCDPISEHNRLYWYRQTLGQGPEFLTYFQNEAQLEKSRLLSDRFSAERPKGSFSTLEIQRTEQGDSAMYLCASSLAIGGLRDYNSPLHFGNGTRLTVT.